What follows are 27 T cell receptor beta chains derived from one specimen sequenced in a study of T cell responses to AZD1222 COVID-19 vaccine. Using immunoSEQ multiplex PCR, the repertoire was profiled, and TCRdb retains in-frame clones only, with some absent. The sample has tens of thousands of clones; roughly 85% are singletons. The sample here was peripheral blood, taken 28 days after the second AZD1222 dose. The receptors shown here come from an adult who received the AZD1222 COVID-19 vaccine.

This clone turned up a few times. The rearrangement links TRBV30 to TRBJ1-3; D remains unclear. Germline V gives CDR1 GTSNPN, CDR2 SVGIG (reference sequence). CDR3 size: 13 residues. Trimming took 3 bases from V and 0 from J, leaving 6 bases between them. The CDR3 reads CAWRGSSGNTIYF. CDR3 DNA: TGTGCCTGGAGGGGGAGCTCTGGAAACACCATATATTTT. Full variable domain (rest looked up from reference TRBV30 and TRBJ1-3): SQTIHQWPATLVQPVGSPLSLECTVEGTSNPNLYWYRQAAGRGLQLLFYSVGIGQISSEVPQNLSASRPQDRQFILSSKKLLLSDSGFYLCAWRGSSGNTIYFGEGSWLTVV.

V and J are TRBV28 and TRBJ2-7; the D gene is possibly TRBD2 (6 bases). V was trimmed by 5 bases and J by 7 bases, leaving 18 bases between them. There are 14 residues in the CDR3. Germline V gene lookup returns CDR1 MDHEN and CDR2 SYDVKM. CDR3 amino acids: CASSPPGSGGEQYF. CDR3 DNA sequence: TGTGCCAGCAGTCCCCCCGGGAGTGGCGGGGAGCAGTACTTC.

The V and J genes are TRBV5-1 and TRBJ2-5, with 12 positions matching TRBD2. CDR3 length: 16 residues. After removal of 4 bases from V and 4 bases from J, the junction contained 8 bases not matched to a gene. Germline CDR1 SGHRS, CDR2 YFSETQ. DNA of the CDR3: TGCGCCAGCAGCACGCTAGCGGGAGGGCCGGGAGAGACCCAGTACTTC. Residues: CASSTLAGGPGETQYF.

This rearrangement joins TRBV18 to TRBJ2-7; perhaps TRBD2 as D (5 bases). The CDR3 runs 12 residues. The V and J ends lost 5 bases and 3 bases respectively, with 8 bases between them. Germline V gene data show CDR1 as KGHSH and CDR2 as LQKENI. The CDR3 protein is CASSLEDYEQYF. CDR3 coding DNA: TGTGCCAGCTCATTGGAGGACTACGAGCAGTACTTC.

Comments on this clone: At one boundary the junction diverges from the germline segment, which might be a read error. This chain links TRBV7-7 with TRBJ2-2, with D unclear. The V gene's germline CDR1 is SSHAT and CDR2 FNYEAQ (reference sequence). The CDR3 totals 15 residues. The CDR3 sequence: CASSLGSGVPGELFF. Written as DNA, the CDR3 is TGTGCTAGCAGCTTAGGATCTGGGGTACCCGGGGAGCTGTTTTTT.

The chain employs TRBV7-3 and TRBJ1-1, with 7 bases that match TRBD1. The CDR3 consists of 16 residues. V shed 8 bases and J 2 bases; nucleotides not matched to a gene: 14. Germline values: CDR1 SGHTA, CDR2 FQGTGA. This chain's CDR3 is CASAPDGTAINTEAFF. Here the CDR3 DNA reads TGTGCCAGCGCCCCGGATGGGACAGCAATTAACACTGAAGCTTTCTTT.

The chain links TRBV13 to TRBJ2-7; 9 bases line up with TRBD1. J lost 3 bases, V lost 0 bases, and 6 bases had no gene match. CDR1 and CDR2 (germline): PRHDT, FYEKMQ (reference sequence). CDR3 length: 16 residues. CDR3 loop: CASSLGPRDRVYEQYF. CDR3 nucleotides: TGTGCCAGCAGCTTAGGCCCCCGGGACAGGGTCTACGAGCAGTACTTC. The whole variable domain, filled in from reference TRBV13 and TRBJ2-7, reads AAGVIQSPRHLIKEKRETATLKCYPIPRHDTVYWYQQGPGQDPQFLISFYEKMQSDKGSIPDRFSAQQFSDYHSELNMSSLELGDSALYFCASSLGPRDRVYEQYFGPGTRLTVT.

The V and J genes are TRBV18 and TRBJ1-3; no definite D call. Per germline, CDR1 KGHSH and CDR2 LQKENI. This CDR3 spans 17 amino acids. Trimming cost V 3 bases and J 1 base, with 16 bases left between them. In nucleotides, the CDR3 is TGTGCCAGCTCACCGACTCCAAGATCCTCATCTGGAAACACCATATATTTT. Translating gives CASSPTPRSSSGNTIYF. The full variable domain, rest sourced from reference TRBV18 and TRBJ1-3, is NAGVMQNPRHLVRRRGQEARLRCSPMKGHSHVYWYRQLPEEGLKFMVYLQKENIIDESGMPKERFSAEFPKEGPSILRIQQVVRGDSAAYFCASSPTPRSSSGNTIYFGEGSWLTVV.

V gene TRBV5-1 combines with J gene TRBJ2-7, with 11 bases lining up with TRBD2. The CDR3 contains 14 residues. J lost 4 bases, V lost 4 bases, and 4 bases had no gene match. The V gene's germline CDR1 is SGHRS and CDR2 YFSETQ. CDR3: CASSPGTSGYEQYF. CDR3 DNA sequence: TGCGCCAGCAGCCCCGGGACTAGCGGTTACGAGCAGTACTTC.

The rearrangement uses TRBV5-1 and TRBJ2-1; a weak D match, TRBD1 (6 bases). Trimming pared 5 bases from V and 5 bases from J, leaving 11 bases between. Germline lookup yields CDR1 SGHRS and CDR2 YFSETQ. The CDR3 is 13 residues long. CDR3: CASSTSGDNEQFF. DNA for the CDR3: TGCGCCAGCAGTACCTCAGGGGACAATGAGCAGTTCTTC.

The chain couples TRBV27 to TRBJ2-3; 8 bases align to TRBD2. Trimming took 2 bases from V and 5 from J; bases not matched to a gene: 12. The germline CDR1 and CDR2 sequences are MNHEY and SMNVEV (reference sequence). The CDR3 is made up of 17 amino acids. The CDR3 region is CASSLLGGGLALDTQYF. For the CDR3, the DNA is TGTGCCAGCAGTTTACTGGGGGGAGGACTAGCATTAGATACGCAGTATTTT.

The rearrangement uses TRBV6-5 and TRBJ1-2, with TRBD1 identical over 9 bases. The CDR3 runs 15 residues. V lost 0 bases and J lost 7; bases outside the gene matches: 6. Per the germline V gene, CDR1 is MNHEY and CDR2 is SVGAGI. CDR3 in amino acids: CASSYSNRGLGGYTF. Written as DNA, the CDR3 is TGTGCCAGCAGTTACTCGAACAGGGGGCTGGGTGGCTACACCTTC.

CDR3 in DNA: TGTGCCTGGATGCGGGGGGGATCCTACAATGAGCAGTTCTTC. It codes for CAWMRGGSYNEQFF. The genes are TRBV30 and TRBJ2-1, with TRBD2 matching over 9 bases. The CDR3 contains 14 residues. Trimming at V came to 4 bases and at J to 1 base, leaving 2 bases not matched to a gene. CDR1 is GTSNPN, CDR2 SVGIG, per germline (reference sequence).

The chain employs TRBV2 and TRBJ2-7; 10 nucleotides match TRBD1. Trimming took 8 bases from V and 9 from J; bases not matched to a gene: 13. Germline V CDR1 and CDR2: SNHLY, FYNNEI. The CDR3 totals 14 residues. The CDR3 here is CASRDRGEVGWQYF. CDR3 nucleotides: TGTGCCAGCCGGGACAGGGGTGAGGTAGGATGGCAGTACTTC.

For the CDR3, the DNA is TGTGCCAGCAGCCACAGGGAGCGGGGGGTCGCAGATACGCAGTATTTT. Its translation is CASSHRERGVADTQYF. V gene TRBV7-9 combines with J gene TRBJ2-3; 9 nucleotides agree with TRBD2. The CDR3 loop spans 16 amino acids. CDR1 is SEHNR and CDR2 is FQNEAQ in the germline V gene (reference sequence). Unmatched junction bases numbered 10, after V lost 5 bases and J lost 4 bases. Full variable domain (rest looked up from reference TRBV7-9 and TRBJ2-3): DTGVSQNPRHKITKRGQNVTFRCDPISEHNRLYWYRQTLGQGPEFLTYFQNEAQLEKSRLLSDRFSAERPKGSFSTLEIQRTEQGDSAMYLCASSHRERGVADTQYFGPGTRLTVL.

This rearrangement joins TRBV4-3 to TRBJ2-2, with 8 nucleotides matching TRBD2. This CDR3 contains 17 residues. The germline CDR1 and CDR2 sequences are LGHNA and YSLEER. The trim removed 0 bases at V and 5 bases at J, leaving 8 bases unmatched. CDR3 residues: CASSQDQGLGRTGELFF. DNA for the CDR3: TGCGCCAGCAGCCAAGATCAGGGACTAGGGAGAACCGGGGAGCTGTTTTTT.

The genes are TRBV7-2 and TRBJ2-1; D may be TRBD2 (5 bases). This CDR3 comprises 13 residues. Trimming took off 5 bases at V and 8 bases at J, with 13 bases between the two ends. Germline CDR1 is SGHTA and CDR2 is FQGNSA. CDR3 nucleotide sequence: TGTGCCAGCAGCGGCGGTATAGCGTATGAGCAGTTCTTC. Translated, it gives CASSGGIAYEQFF.

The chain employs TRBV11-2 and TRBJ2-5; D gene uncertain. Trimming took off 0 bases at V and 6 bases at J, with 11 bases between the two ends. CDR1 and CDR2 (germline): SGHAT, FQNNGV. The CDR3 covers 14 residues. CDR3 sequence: CASSLDYEEKTQYF. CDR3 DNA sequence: TGTGCCAGCAGCTTAGACTATGAGGAAAAGACCCAGTACTTC.

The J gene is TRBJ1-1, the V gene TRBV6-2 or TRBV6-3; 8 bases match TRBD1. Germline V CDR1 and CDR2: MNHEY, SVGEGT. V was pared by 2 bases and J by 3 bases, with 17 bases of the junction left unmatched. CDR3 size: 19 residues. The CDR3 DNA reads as TGTGCCAGCAGTTACCCCCTTTCAGGACAGGGTATGTGGGACACTGAAGCTTTCTTT. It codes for CASSYPLSGQGMWDTEAFF.

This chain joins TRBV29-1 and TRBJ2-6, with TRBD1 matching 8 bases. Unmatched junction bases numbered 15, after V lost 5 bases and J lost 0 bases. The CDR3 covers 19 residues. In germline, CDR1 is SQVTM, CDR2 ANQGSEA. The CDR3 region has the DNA TGCAGCGTTCCAGTATGGGACAGGCCCCTGATCTCTGGGGCCAACGTCCTGACTTTC. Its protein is CSVPVWDRPLISGANVLTF.

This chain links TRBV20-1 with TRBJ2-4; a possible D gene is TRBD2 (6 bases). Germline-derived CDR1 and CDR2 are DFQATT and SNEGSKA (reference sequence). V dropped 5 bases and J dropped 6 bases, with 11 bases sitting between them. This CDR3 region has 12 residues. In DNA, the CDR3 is TGCAGTGCTCGTGGGGACTTAAACATTCAGTACTTC. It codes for CSARGDLNIQYF.

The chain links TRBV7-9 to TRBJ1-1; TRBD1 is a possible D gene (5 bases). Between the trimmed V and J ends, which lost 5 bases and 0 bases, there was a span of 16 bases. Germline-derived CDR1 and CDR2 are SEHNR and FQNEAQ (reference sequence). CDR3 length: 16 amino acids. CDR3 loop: CASSRRDGLMNTEAFF. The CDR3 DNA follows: TGTGCCAGCAGCCGGAGGGACGGACTCATGAACACTGAAGCTTTCTTT.

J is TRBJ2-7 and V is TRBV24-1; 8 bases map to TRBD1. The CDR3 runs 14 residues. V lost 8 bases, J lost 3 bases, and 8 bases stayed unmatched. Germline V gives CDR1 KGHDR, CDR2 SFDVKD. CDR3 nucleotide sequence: TGTGCCACCACAGGGGGCCACCGAGTCTACGAGCAGTACTTC. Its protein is CATTGGHRVYEQYF.

DNA for the CDR3: TGTGCCAGTAGTAGAGCCCGATACACAGATACGCAGTATTTT. Its protein product is CASSRARYTDTQYF. J is TRBJ2-3 and V is TRBV19; D is undetermined. V was trimmed by 4 bases and J by 2 bases, leaving 10 bases between them. The CDR3 has 14 amino acids. Germline values: CDR1 LNHDA, CDR2 SQIVND (reference sequence).

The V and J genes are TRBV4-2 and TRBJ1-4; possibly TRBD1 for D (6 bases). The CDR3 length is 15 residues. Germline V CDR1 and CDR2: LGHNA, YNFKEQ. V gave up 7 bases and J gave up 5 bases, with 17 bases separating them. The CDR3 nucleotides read TGTGCCAGCAATAGGTGGGAGGGGGGGAATGAAAAACTGTTTTTT. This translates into CASNRWEGGNEKLFF.

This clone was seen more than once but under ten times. For the CDR3, the DNA is TGTGCCAGCAGTTACCTTGGGACAGGGACCTACGAGCAGTACTTC. Translating it yields CASSYLGTGTYEQYF. The J gene is TRBJ2-7, the V gene TRBV6-2 or TRBV6-3; TRBD1 agrees at 9 bases. Germline loops: CDR1 MNHEY, CDR2 SVGEGT. CDR3 length: 15 residues. Trimming at V came to 2 bases and at J to 2 bases, leaving 4 bases not matched to a gene.

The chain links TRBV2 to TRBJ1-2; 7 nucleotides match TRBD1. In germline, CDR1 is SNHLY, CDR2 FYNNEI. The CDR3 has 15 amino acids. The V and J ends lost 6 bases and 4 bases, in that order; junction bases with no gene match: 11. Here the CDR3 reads CASRAGGGWTYGYTF. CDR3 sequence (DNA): TGTGCCAGCAGGGCCGGAGGGGGCTGGACCTATGGCTACACCTTC.